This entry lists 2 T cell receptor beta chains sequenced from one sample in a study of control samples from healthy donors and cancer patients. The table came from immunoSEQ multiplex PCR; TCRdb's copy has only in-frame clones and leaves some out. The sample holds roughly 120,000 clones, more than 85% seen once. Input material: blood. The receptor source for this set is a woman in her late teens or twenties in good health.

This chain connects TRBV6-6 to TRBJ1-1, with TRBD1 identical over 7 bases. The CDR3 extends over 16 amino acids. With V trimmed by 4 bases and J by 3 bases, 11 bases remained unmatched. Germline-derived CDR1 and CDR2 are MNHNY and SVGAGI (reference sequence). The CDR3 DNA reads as TGTGCCAGCAGTTGGTTAGGGGGCGACCTCGACACTGAAGCTTTCTTT. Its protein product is CASSWLGGDLDTEAFF.

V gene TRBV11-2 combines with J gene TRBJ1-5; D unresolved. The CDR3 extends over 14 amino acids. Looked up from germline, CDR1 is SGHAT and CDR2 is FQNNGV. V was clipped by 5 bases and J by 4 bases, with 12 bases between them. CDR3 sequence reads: CASSISDGNQPQHF. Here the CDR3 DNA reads TGTGCCAGCAGCATATCCGACGGGAATCAGCCCCAGCATTTT.